Each of the 25 T cell receptor beta chains below was sequenced from the same sample in a study of blood T cell repertoires in COVID-19. Data came from immunoSEQ multiplex PCR; TCRdb stores just in-frame clones and leaves some out. The table shows about 100,000 clones, with just over 85% occurring only once. The specimen was peripheral blood. All receptors derive from a human donor in a cohort sampled during active COVID-19.

The chain carries TRBV9 and TRBJ2-1; 10 nucleotides line up with TRBD2. The ends lost 3 bases at V and 4 bases at J; junction bases unmatched: 10. The CDR3 is 17 amino acids. Per germline, CDR1 SGDLS and CDR2 YYNGEE. The CDR3 sequence is CASSARTSGGSYNEQFF. CDR3 DNA: TGTGCCAGCAGCGCCCGGACTAGCGGAGGAAGTTACAATGAGCAGTTCTTC.

The chain is built from TRBV4-2 and TRBJ2-7; 14 positions match TRBD2. This CDR3 comprises 17 residues. V gave up 3 bases and J gave up 0 bases; unmatched junction bases: 4. Looked up from germline, CDR1 is LGHNA and CDR2 is YNFKEQ. As DNA, the CDR3 is TGTGCCAGCAGCCAGGGACTAGCGGGAGAGAGCTCCTACGAGCAGTACTTC. Encoded protein: CASSQGLAGESSYEQYF.

The CDR3 DNA follows: TGTGCCAGCTCACCATCGTCGCAGGAAGCTTTCTTT. Protein sequence: CASSPSSQEAFF. The J gene is TRBJ1-1, the V gene TRBV18; unclear D gene. The V gene lost 2 bases and the J gene lost 8 bases, with 9 bases spanning the gap. This CDR3 contains 12 residues. Germline V CDR1 and CDR2: KGHSH, LQKENI.

The genes are TRBV15 and TRBJ2-1; D may be TRBD2 (5 bases). Germline V gene lookup returns CDR1 LNHNV and CDR2 YYDKDF (reference sequence). The germline V and J ends were trimmed by 5 bases and 5 bases, with 13 bases remaining between them. There are 14 residues in the CDR3. Here the CDR3 reads CATSSTSGHNEQFF. Here the CDR3 DNA reads TGTGCCACCAGCTCCACTAGTGGGCACAATGAGCAGTTCTTC.

The chain has TRBV4-3 and TRBJ2-7; a possible D gene is TRBD2 (6 bases). V dropped 2 bases and J dropped 3 bases, with 14 bases sitting between them. The CDR3 is 15 amino acids. Per the germline V gene, CDR1 is LGHNA and CDR2 is YSLEER. The CDR3 protein is CASSQSGGDHYEQYF. CDR3 DNA: TGCGCCAGCAGCCAATCCGGCGGGGATCACTACGAGCAGTACTTC.

The gene calls are TRBV27 and TRBJ2-7, with a possible D match to TRBD1 (6 bases). Trimming stripped 3 bases from V and 5 bases from J, with 26 bases between. The CDR3 runs 18 residues. Germline V CDR1 and CDR2: MNHEY, SMNVEV (reference sequence). The CDR3 nucleotides read TGTGCCAGCAGTTTTCAAGGCCCTGGGGGCTCCAACAGAAACGAGCAGTACTTC. Protein product: CASSFQGPGGSNRNEQYF.

V is TRBV5-1 and J is TRBJ2-3; 8 nucleotides agree with TRBD1. The germline CDR1 and CDR2 sequences are SGHRS and YFSETQ. Germline trimming cut 5 bases from V and 3 bases from J; bases unmatched to any gene: 5. This CDR3 region has 14 residues. The CDR3 nucleotides read TGCGCCAGCAGTTTAGACAGGGGTACAGATACGCAGTATTTT. It is translated as CASSLDRGTDTQYF.

CDR3 bases: TGTGCCAGCAGCGCCACCAGGGTCGCTGGGGCCAACGTCCTGACTTTC. Translation: CASSATRVAGANVLTF. The chain combines TRBV5-5 with TRBJ2-6; TRBD1 might be the D (5 bases). Looked up from germline, CDR1 is SGHKS and CDR2 is YYEKEE (reference sequence). The CDR3 is 16 amino acids. Trimming cost V 4 bases and J 2 bases, with 13 bases left between them.

The rearrangement uses TRBV5-6 and TRBJ2-3; 11 bases map to TRBD2. With 4 bases clipped from V and 2 bases from J, the junction kept 3 bases outside the gene matches. CDR1 is SGHDT and CDR2 is YYEEEE in the germline V gene. The CDR3 spans 15 residues. The DNA for the CDR3 is TGTGCCAGCAGCATTAGCGGGAGGGCCACAGATACGCAGTATTTT. Its protein is CASSISGRATDTQYF.

This chain joins TRBV4-2 and TRBJ2-2; D uncertain. Germline CDR1 reads LGHNA; CDR2 reads YNFKEQ. V lost 1 base and J 4 bases, leaving 4 bases between the germline ends. The CDR3 spans 13 residues. The chain's CDR3 is CASSQVATGELFF. CDR3 nucleotides: TGTGCCAGCAGCCAAGTAGCCACCGGGGAGCTGTTTTTT.

The V call is TRBV7-3, the J call TRBJ2-3; 11 nucleotides match TRBD2. CDR1 is SGHTA and CDR2 is FQGTGA in the germline V gene. The CDR3 has 14 residues. With 2 bases clipped from V and 5 bases from J, the junction kept 0 bases outside the gene matches. In nucleotides, the CDR3 is TGTGCCAGCAGCTTAGGACTAGCGGGAGATACGCAGTATTTT. Translating it yields CASSLGLAGDTQYF. Full variable domain (outside the CDR3, taken from reference TRBV7-3 and TRBJ2-3): GAGVSQTPSNKVTEKGKYVELRCDPISGHTALYWYRQSLGQGPEFLIYFQGTGAADDSGLPNDRFFAVRPEGSVSTLKIQRTERGDSAVYLCASSLGLAGDTQYFGPGTRLTVL.

This sequence joins TRBV18 and TRBJ2-3; TRBD2 matches 14 bases. CDR1 is KGHSH, CDR2 LQKENI, per germline. V shed 3 bases and J 1 base; nucleotides not matched to a gene: 3. This CDR3 region has 17 residues. The CDR3 DNA sequence: TGTGCCAGCTCACCCCCGACTAGCGGGAGGGGCACAGATACGCAGTATTTT. This encodes CASSPPTSGRGTDTQYF.

The rearrangement links TRBV4-2 to TRBJ1-6; 8 bases agree with TRBD1. Germline V gene sequence: CDR1 LGHNA, CDR2 YNFKEQ. The CDR3 consists of 16 residues. V was pared by 4 bases and J by 5 bases, with 7 bases of the junction left unmatched. In nucleotides, the CDR3 is TGTGCCAGCAGCCGGGACCCGGGACAGGATAATTCACCCCTCCACTTT. Translation: CASSRDPGQDNSPLHF.

This chain uses TRBV4-1 with TRBJ2-5; D might be TRBD2 (6 bases). The CDR3 consists of 14 residues. Looked up from germline, CDR1 is MGHRA and CDR2 is YSYEKL. Trimming took 1 base from V and 3 from J, leaving 9 bases between them. The CDR3 DNA reads as TGCGCCAGCAGCCAAGGGGACTCGAAAGAGACCCAGTACTTC. It specifies CASSQGDSKETQYF.

The gene calls are TRBV11-2 and TRBJ2-3; a possible D gene is TRBD2 (5 bases). CDR1 and CDR2 from the germline V gene are SGHAT and FQNNGV. V gave up 3 bases and J gave up 6 bases, with 13 bases separating them. The CDR3 is 14 amino acids. The CDR3 DNA reads as TGTGCCAGCAGCTTCCAAACTAGTGGGGATACGCAGTATTTT. It translates to CASSFQTSGDTQYF.

V and J are TRBV6-4 and TRBJ2-3, with 9 bases that match TRBD2. CDR3 size: 16 residues. Germline values: CDR1 MRHNA, CDR2 SNTAGT. After removal of 3 bases from V and 1 base from J, the junction contained 5 bases not matched to a gene. The CDR3 protein is CASSELAGDGTDTQYF. In nucleotides, the CDR3 is TGTGCCAGCAGTGAATTAGCGGGAGACGGCACAGATACGCAGTATTTT.

The chain has TRBV19 and TRBJ2-7, with 9 nucleotides matching TRBD2. The CDR3 length is 15 residues. Per germline, CDR1 LNHDA and CDR2 SQIVND (reference sequence). V lost 3 bases and J lost 4; bases outside the gene matches: 7. CDR3: CASSIRLAGPYEQYF. CDR3 bases: TGTGCCAGTAGTATTCGGCTAGCGGGACCGTACGAGCAGTACTTC.

This chain joins TRBV9 and TRBJ2-3, with D possibly being TRBD2 (6 bases). CDR1 and CDR2 (germline): SGDLS, YYNGEE. The CDR3 runs to 15 residues. The germline V and J ends were trimmed by 6 bases and 6 bases, with 20 bases remaining between them. The CDR3 coding sequence is TGTGCCAGCAAGGAGGGTATCTTGGTAACGGATACGCAGTATTTT. Its protein is CASKEGILVTDTQYF.

This clone was recorded a few times. The V gene is TRBV7-9, the J gene TRBJ2-2; D is unresolved. Germline CDR1 reads SEHNR; CDR2 reads FQNEAQ (reference sequence). V gave up 7 bases and J gave up 3 bases, with 6 bases separating them. The CDR3 spans 12 residues. Here the CDR3 reads CASTPDTGELFF. CDR3 coding DNA: TGTGCCAGCACTCCCGACACCGGGGAGCTGTTTTTT.

The rearrangement uses TRBV10-2 and TRBJ2-2; D is possibly TRBD1 (5 bases). V was trimmed by 6 bases and J by 0 bases, leaving 8 bases between them. CDR1 WSHSY and CDR2 SAAADI come from the germline V gene. The CDR3 spans 14 residues. The CDR3 region has the DNA TGCGCCAGCAGGGACACTTCGAACACCGGGGAGCTGTTTTTT. It is translated as CASRDTSNTGELFF.

The CDR3 is CASSMTPGQGDTDTQYF. The CDR3 coding sequence is TGTGCCAGTAGTATGACCCCGGGACAGGGGGACACAGATACGCAGTATTTT. The chain recombines TRBV19 with TRBJ2-3, with 11 bases lining up with TRBD1. The CDR3 contains 17 residues. After removal of 3 bases from V and 2 bases from J, the junction contained 7 bases not matched to a gene. Germline loops: CDR1 LNHDA, CDR2 SQIVND (reference sequence).

This rearrangement joins TRBV7-2 to TRBJ2-7; TRBD2 matches 9 bases. V lost 0 bases and J lost 3; bases outside the gene matches: 0. This CDR3 is 14 amino acids long. Germline CDR1 is SGHTA and CDR2 is FQGNSA. CDR3 protein: CASSLASGSYEQYF. The DNA for the CDR3 is TGTGCCAGCAGCTTAGCTAGCGGGAGCTACGAGCAGTACTTC. The complete variable domain, with remaining parts taken from reference TRBV7-2 and TRBJ2-7, reads GAGVSQSPSNKVTEKGKDVELRCDPISGHTALYWYRQSLGQGLEFLIYFQGNSAPDKSGLPSDRFSAERTGGSVSTLTIQRTQQEDSAVYLCASSLASGSYEQYFGPGTRLTVT.

V is TRBV2 and J is TRBJ2-1, with TRBD2 matching 16 bases. CDR3 length: 16 amino acids. V dropped 9 bases and J dropped 8; count of bases not matched to a gene: 10. Germline assignment: CDR1 SNHLY and CDR2 FYNNEI. The CDR3: CASNGGLAGGRHEQFF. The DNA of the CDR3 is TGTGCCAGTAACGGGGGACTAGCGGGAGGGAGGCATGAGCAGTTCTTC.

The V call is TRBV6-2 or TRBV6-3, the J call TRBJ2-5; 10 nucleotides line up with TRBD2. V trimming: 0 bases; J trimming: 2 bases; junction bases outside the gene matches: 12. The CDR3 has 19 amino acids. Germline V lookup: CDR1 MNHEY, CDR2 SVGEGT. CDR3 DNA: TGTGCCAGCAGTTACTCGGGACTGCAGCGGGAGGGCCTGCAAGAGACCCAGTACTTC. Protein sequence: CASSYSGLQREGLQETQYF.

The J gene is TRBJ1-1, the V gene TRBV10-3; 8 bases are a match to TRBD1. The CDR3 spans 14 residues. Germline V gives CDR1 ENHRY, CDR2 SYGVKD. Trimming cost V 5 bases and J 2 bases; bases outside gene matches: 4. DNA for the CDR3: TGTGCCATCAGTTGGACAGGGACCAACACTGAAGCTTTCTTT. Encoded protein: CAISWTGTNTEAFF.